This TCR beta chain was captured in a study of beta chain features in type 1 diabetes listed by TCRdb under 2018. In terms of the full investigation: No differences in mean age, gender distribution, total cell number or subset yield were found between patients and healthy donors. A total of some 110 million sorted cells were examined across all samples, and a strong correlation was observed between cell number per subset and RNA yield. In the study, TCRB repertoires of sorted circulating CD4+ T cell subsets from recently diagnosed type 1 diabetes patients were compared with those of matched healthy donors. Naive and central memory subsets were obtained from all 30 or so donors, but regulatory and stem cell-like memory subsets were isolated from only 8 patients and roughly eight healthy donors. The study at large found these results: Shorter templates might have been favored by PCR, but patient and control samples were amplified and corrected together, so both groups would have been affected equally by any skew. Patients with type 1 diabetes made fewer insertions and deleted more nucleotides at VDJ recombination sites, implying thymic rearrangement abnormalities. Only small numbers of individuals were included in the HLA sub-analyses, which left unresolved whether HLA type had any influence on TCRB rearrangement. A moderate but significant shortening of TCRB CDR3 length was observed in type 1 diabetes patients in all four CD4+ subsets. The naive, central memory and regulatory TCRB repertoires appeared to resemble one another more closely among patients than among healthy donors. Because cDNA rather than genomic DNA was sequenced, highly expressing activated cells could have been over-represented, although no difference in activation and CD3 levels was found between groups.

The High Capacity cDNA Reverse Transcription Kit was used to reverse transcribe all of the isolated RNA, meaning that expressed TCRB transcripts were what got sequenced. Survey-depth immunoSEQ sequencing was performed on stem cell-like memory T cell samples, with an average of roughly 990,000 total reads per sample. Sorted cells were lysed in RLT buffer and RNA was extracted with DNase-treated RNeasy Micro or Mini kits, depending on cell number. To prevent cross-contamination, every cell subset was processed on its own, while patient and healthy donor samples were processed together. TCRB sequences were amplified from cDNA with the immunoSEQ multiplex PCR, producing 87-bp fragments spanning the CDR3 region. Sequencing of the amplicons was performed on the Illumina HiSeq platform. As for how the authors treated the data: PCR bias was computationally corrected using synthetic template baselines, reads within Hamming distance 2 were collapsed, and singletons that could not be merged were discarded. Reads were aligned against IMGT to assign V, D and J genes, CDR3 length and insertions or deletions at six rearrangement sites. Within each subset, clonotype counts were normalized to the number of sorted cells before true diversity and Gini coefficients were calculated with the tcR R package. Repertoire sharing was quantified using the overlap coefficient calculated on TCRB nucleotide sequences. The table was pulled from immuneACCESS by TCRdb, which kept in-frame rearrangements only. Such tables lose some clones; where checked, under half of the loss comes from unresolved V genes, and the rest has no known cause. Clonal size and the V and J genes are those of that table, whereas D and trimming came from the DNA. Here the sample has approximately 15,000 clones; 60% to 80% occur a single time. In total, the top ten clones hold around 0.3% of the sample.

From each donor, a single peripheral blood sample of approximately 110 mL on average was drawn into heparinised tubes. Using a panel that included CD45RO, CCR7, CD25, CD127, CD95 and CD27, naive, central memory, regulatory and stem cell-like memory CD4+ T cells were sorted on a BD FACSAria II. Every sorted population had a purity above 95%. PBMCs were separated immediately by Lymphoprep density gradient centrifugation and were stained directly, without being cultured. So that batch effects would be minimized, each experiment stained and sorted samples in pairs, pairing one healthy donor with one patient. This clone was observed a few times. The antigen this receptor binds is unknown. Qualities for individual bases were not recorded, and no much larger clone is one base off. The CDR3 numbers 14 residues from cysteine through phenylalanine. Only the CDR3 DNA stays, 42 bases, in frame from base 1. Trimmed from V: 3 bases; trimmed from J: 5 bases; junction bases lacking a gene match: 4. CDR1 and CDR2 were assigned from the germline V gene (reference sequence) as SGHKS and YYEKEE.

The origin of this receptor is a woman aged 18-29 years with type 1 diabetes. The source material was stem cell memory CD4+ T cells from blood. Interpreted using the paper, the cell subset or site label stands for: stem cell-like memory CD4+ T cells. The V and J genes are TRBV5-5 and TRBJ2-5, with 10 bases in between that match TRBD2. The CDR3 sequence is CASSSGLAEETQYF. The DNA sequence is as follows: TGTGCCAGCAGCTCCGGACTAGCGGAGGAGACCCAGTACTTC.